This note documents a single T cell receptor beta chain sequence. Its antigen remains unknown. Specified time point: newly diagnosed GD, antithyroid drugs for less than 3 months. From RNA extracted from PBMCs, the TCR library was made. An endocrinology department in Xi'an, China, recruited the patients. The data were obtained in a study of regulatory T cells in long-lasting Graves disease. Study overall: Patients newly diagnosed with Graves' had been on antithyroid drugs for under 3 months. Study-level findings and limits: Persistent cases favored TRBV28, TRBJ1-2 and TRBJ2-5.

Arm-PCR of CDR3 regions and iRepertoire HTBI primers were used to build TCR beta libraries. TCRdb fed the multiplex PCR reads into MiXCR, producing one record per CDR3 protein. The sample lists 410,000 or so distinct CDR3 sequences, about 15% occurring once. The CDR3 covers 15 residues. The trim removed 11 bases at V and 0 bases at J, leaving 10 bases unmatched. These records were also assigned to another study, of T cells in Graves' hyperthyroidism and ophthalmopathy.

The source was peripheral blood mononuclear cells (PBMCs), collected at new diagnosis, from a patient treated with antithyroid drugs. The source is a woman aged 25 to 39 with Graves disease. This chain links TRBV12-3 or TRBV12-4 with TRBJ2-1; 7 nucleotides match TRBD2. The CDR3 DNA reads TGTGCCGGCTCGTTCGCGGGAGTCTCCTACAATGAGCAGTTCTTC. This codes for CAGSFAGVSYNEQFF.